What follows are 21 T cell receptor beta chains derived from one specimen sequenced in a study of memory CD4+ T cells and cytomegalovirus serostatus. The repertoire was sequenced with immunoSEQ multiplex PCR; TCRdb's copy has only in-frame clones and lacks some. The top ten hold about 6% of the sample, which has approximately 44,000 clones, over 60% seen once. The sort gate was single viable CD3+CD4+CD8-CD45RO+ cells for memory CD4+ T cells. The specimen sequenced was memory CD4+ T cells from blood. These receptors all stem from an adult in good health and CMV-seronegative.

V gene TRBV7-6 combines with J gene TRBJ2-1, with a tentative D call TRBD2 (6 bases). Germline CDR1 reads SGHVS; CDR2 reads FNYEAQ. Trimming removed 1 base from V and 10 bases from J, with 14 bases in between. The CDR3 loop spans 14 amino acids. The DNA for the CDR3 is TGTGCCAGCAGCTTAGGGGGACTCCTCGCCGAGCAGTTCTTC. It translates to CASSLGGLLAEQFF.

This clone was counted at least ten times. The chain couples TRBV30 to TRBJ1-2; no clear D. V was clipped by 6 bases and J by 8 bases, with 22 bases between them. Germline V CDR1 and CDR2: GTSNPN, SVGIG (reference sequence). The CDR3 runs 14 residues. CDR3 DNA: TGTGCCTGTGGAACATGGTACGGTGGGGTGGGCTACACCTTC. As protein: CACGTWYGGVGYTF. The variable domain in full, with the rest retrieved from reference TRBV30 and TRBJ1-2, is SQTIHQWPATLVQPVGSPLSLECTVEGTSNPNLYWYRQAAGRGLQLLFYSVGIGQISSEVPQNLSASRPQDRQFILSSKKLLLSDSGFYLCACGTWYGGVGYTFGSGTRLTVV.

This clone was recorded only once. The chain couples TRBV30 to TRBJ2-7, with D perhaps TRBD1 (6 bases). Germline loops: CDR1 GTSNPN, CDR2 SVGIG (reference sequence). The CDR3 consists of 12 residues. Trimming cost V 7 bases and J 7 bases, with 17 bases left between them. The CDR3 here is CASGQRSWEQYF. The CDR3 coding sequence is TGTGCCTCCGGACAGCGGTCCTGGGAGCAGTACTTC.

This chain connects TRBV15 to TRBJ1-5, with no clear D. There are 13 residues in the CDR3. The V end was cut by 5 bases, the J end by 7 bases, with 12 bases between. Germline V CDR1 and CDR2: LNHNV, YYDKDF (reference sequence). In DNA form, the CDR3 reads TGTGCCACCAGCCCAGATGAGATCCAGCCCCAGCATTTT. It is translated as CATSPDEIQPQHF.

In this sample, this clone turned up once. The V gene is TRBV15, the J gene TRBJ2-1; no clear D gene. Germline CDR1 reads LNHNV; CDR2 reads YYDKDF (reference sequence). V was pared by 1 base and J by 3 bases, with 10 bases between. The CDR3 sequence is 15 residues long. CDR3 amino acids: CATSRGVEGYNEQFF. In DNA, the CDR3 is TGTGCCACCAGCAGAGGTGTCGAAGGCTACAATGAGCAGTTCTTC.

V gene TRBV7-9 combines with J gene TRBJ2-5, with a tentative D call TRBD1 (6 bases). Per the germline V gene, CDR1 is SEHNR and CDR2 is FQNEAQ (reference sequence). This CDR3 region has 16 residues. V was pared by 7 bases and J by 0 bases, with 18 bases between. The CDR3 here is CASKGEKGLYQETQYF. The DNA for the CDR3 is TGTGCCAGCAAGGGGGAAAAGGGCCTGTACCAAGAGACCCAGTACTTC.

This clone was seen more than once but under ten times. CDR3 residues: CASSLKVAGGYEQYF. The CDR3 bases are TGTGCCAGCAGTTTAAAGGTAGCGGGAGGCTACGAGCAGTACTTC. J is TRBJ2-7 and V is TRBV27; TRBD2 agrees at 10 bases. The V and J ends lost 2 bases and 3 bases, in that order; junction bases with no gene match: 4. From germline, CDR1 is MNHEY and CDR2 SMNVEV (reference sequence). CDR3 length: 15 residues.

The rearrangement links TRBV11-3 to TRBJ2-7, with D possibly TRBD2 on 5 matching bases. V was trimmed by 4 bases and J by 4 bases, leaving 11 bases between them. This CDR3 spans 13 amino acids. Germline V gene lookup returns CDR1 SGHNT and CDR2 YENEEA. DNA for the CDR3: TGTGCCAGCAGCTCCGGGCCGGGATACGAGCAGTACTTC. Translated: CASSSGPGYEQYF.

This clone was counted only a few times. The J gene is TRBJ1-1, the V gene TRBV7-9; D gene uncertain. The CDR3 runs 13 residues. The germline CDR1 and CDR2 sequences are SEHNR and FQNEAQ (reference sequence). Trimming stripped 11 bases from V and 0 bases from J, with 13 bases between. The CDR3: CALSRGLNTEAFF. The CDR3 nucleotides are TGTGCCTTAAGTCGGGGATTGAACACTGAAGCTTTCTTT.

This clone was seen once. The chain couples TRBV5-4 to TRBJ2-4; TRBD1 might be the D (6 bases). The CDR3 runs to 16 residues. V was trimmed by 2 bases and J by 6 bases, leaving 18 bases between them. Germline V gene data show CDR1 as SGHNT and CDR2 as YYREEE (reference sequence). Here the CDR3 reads CASSLGTGQGSNIQYF. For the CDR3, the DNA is TGTGCCAGCAGCTTAGGTACAGGGCAAGGATCAAACATTCAGTACTTC.

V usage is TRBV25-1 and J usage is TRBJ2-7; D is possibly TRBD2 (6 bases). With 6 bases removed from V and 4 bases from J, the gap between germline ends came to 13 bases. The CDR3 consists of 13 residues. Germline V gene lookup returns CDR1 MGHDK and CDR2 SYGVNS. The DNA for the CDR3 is TGTGCCAGCAGCCCACCGGGGGTTTACGAGCAGTACTTC. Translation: CASSPPGVYEQYF.

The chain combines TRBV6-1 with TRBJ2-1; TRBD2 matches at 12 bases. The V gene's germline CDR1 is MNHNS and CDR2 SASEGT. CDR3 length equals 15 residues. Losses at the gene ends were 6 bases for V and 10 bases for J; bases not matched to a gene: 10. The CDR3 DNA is TGTGCCAGCAGGCAGACTAGCGGGAGATCTGGGGAGCAGTTCTTC. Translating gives CASRQTSGRSGEQFF.

CDR3 sequence: CASSQTGLTYNEQFF. CDR3 bases: TGCGCCAGCAGCCAAACAGGGCTAACCTACAATGAGCAGTTCTTC. This chain links TRBV4-3 with TRBJ2-1; weak D call: TRBD1 (6 bases). V was clipped by 2 bases and J by 2 bases, with 10 bases between them. Germline V gene data show CDR1 as LGHNA and CDR2 as YSLEER. The CDR3 consists of 15 residues.

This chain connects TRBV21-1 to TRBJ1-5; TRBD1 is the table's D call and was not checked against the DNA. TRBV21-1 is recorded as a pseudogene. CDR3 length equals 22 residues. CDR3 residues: CASSKEDFGTGYRTYSNQPQHF. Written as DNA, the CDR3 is TGTGCCAGCAGCAAAGAAGACTTCGGTACAGGGTACCGTACGTATAGCAATCAGCCCCAGCATTTT.

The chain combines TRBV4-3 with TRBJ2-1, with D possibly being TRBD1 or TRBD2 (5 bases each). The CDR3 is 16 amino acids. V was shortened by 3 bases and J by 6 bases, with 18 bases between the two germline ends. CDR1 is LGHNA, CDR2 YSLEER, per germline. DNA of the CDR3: TGCGCCAGCAGCCATCAAGAGGGGATAGGGGCCAATGAGCAGTTCTTC. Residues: CASSHQEGIGANEQFF.

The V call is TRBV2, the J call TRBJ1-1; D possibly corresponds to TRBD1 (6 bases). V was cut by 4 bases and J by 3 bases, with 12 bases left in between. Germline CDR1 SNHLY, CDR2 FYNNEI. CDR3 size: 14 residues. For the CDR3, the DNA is TGTGCCAGCAGTGGAAACAGGGTGGACACTGAAGCTTTCTTT. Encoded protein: CASSGNRVDTEAFF.

CDR3 loop: CASSLGIASYEQYF. CDR3 nucleotides: TGTGCCAGCAGCTTAGGTATAGCTTCCTACGAGCAGTACTTC. V and J are TRBV7-2 and TRBJ2-7, with unresolved D. The CDR3 runs 14 residues. Germline V CDR1 and CDR2: SGHTA, FQGNSA. Trimming cost V 1 base and J 1 base, with 8 bases left between them.

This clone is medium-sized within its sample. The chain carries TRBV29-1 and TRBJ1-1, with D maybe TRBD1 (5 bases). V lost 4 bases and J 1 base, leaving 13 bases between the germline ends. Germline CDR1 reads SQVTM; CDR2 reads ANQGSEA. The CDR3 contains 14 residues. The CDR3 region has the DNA TGCAGCGTTGCAGGAGGGGCCTCGAACACTGAAGCTTTCTTT. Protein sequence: CSVAGGASNTEAFF.

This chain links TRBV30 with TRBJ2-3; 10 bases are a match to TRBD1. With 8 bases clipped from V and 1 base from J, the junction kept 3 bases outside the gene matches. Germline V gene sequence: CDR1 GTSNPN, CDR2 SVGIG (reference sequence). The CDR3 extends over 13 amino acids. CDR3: CAGGTGGTDTQYF. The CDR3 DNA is TGTGCCGGGGGGACAGGGGGCACAGATACGCAGTATTTT.

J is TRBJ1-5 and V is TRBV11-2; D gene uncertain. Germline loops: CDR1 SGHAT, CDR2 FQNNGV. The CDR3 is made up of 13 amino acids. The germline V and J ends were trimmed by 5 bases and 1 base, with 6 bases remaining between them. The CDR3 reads CASSRHSNQPQHF. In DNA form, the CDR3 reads TGTGCCAGCAGCCGACACAGCAATCAGCCCCAGCATTTT.

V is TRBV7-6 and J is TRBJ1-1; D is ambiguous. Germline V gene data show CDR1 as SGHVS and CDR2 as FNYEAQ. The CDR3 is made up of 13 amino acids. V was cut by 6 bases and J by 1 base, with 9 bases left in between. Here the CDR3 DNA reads TGTGCCAGCAGAAGACGGACGAACACTGAAGCTTTCTTT. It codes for CASRRRTNTEAFF.